This T cell receptor (beta chain) was captured in a study of blood T cell repertoires in COVID-19. Per the original methods: By means of reference gene primer amplification, nucleated cell counts were estimated. TCRdb's copy holds only in-frame clones and misses some; the assay was immunoSEQ multiplex PCR. The DNA gave D and trimming, while V, J and clone size come from that table. Among hundreds of thousands of clones listed, around 86% were seen once. V lost 2 bases and J lost 2; bases outside the gene matches: 2. Germline V lookup: CDR1 LGHDT, CDR2 YNNKEL (reference sequence). This CDR3 contains 14 residues. Participants were placed into cohorts based on the clinical history they reported.

The TCR sequence derives from a woman aged 50 to 60 who had recovered from COVID-19. Source material: PBMCs or T cells enriched from blood (not recorded which). V and J are TRBV3-1 (or the pseudogene TRBV3-2) and TRBJ2-5; 7 nucleotides agree with TRBD1. The CDR3 region is CASSQRGQQETQYF. Here the CDR3 DNA reads TGTGCCAGCAGCCAAAGGGGGCAGCAAGAGACCCAGTACTTC.